This TCR beta chain appears in the sequencing data of a study of blood T cell repertoires in COVID-19. On the study more broadly: Both acute and convalescent COVID-19 samples were obtained from the United States, Italy and Spain. Sample material is recorded as cDNA or gDNA derived from T cells, B-cell-depleted T cells, or PBMCs.

CDR1 SGHTA and CDR2 FQGTGA come from the germline V gene. The length of the CDR3 is 15 residues. J lost 5 bases, V lost 5 bases, and 10 bases had no gene match. Authors' analysis steps: Nucleated cell counts were estimated from reference gene primer amplification. Sequencing was performed with immunoSEQ multiplex PCR; in TCRdb, only in-frame clones are kept and a portion is missing. V, J and clone size reflect that table, while D and trimming were determined from the DNA. The repertoire has around 160,000 clones, just over 85% of them found once; the top ten carry around 8.3%. The source is a man aged 55-75 years with acute or convalescent COVID-19. Sequenced: peripheral blood. V usage is TRBV7-3 and J usage is TRBJ2-3; TRBD2 matches at 7 bases. CDR3 protein: CASSRGLGLEDTQYF. The DNA for the CDR3 is TGTGCCAGCAGCAGAGGACTAGGATTGGAAGATACGCAGTATTTT.